This entry describes one T cell receptor (beta chain). This sample was included in a study of blood T cell repertoires in COVID-19. Data came from immunoSEQ multiplex PCR; TCRdb stores just in-frame clones and leaves some out. The sample comprises 200,000 to 300,000 clones, approximately 86% of which are singletons, and roughly 6.4% rests with the top ten. Germline V gene lookup returns CDR1 LGHNA and CDR2 YNFKEQ. Germline trimming cut 4 bases from V and 4 bases from J; bases unmatched to any gene: 6. This CDR3 has 14 amino acids. V is TRBV4-2 and J is TRBJ1-1, with 7 bases lining up with TRBD1. The receptor's source is a woman between 55 and 75 years old with active or convalescent COVID-19. The material sequenced was peripheral blood. The CDR3 reads CASSLTGRGTEAFF. CDR3 nucleotides: TGTGCCAGCAGCCTGACAGGGCGTGGCACTGAAGCTTTCTTT.